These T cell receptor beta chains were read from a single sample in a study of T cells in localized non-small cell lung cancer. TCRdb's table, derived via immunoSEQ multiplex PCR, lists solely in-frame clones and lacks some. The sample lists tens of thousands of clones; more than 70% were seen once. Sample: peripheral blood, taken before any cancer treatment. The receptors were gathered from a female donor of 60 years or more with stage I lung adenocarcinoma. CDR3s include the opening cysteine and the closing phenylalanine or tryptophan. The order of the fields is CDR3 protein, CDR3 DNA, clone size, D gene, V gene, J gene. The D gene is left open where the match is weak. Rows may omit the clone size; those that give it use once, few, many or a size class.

CASRGAGGSYEQYF,TGTGCCAGCAGGGGCGCTGGCGGTTCCTACGAGCAGTACTTC,few,.,TRBV7-2,TRBJ2-7
CASSRLAGGMNTDTQYF,TGTGCCAGTAGCCGACTAGCGGGAGGAATGAACACAGATACGCAGTATTTT,.,TRBD2,TRBV19,TRBJ2-3
CASSEFGTVNTGELFF,TGTGCCAGCAGTGAATTTGGGACAGTCAACACCGGGGAGCTGTTTTTT,.,TRBD1,TRBV25-1,TRBJ2-2
CAWSVQSAVNTEAFF,TGTGCCTGGAGTGTACAAAGCGCAGTGAACACTGAAGCTTTCTTT,.,.,TRBV30,TRBJ1-1
CASSPDGHSTDTQYF,TGTGCCAGCAGTCCGGACGGCCATAGCACAGATACGCAGTATTTT,.,.,TRBV27,TRBJ2-3
CASSIKSGQGGTEAFF,TGTGCCAGTAGTATAAAATCGGGACAGGGGGGCACTGAAGCTTTCTTT,.,TRBD1,TRBV19,TRBJ1-1
CAWSWDRMNTEAFF,TGTGCCTGGAGTTGGGACAGGATGAACACTGAAGCTTTCTTT,once,TRBD1,TRBV30,TRBJ1-1
CASSQGQGTNYGYTF,TGCGCCAGCAGCCAAGGACAGGGCACTAACTATGGCTACACCTTC,few,TRBD1,TRBV4-1,TRBJ1-2
CASSLANLNSPLHF,TGTGCCAGCAGCTTAGCGAACCTAAATTCACCCCTCCACTTT,.,.,TRBV7-2,TRBJ1-6
CASSRDRPNYGYTF,TGCGCCAGCAGCCGGGACCGTCCTAACTATGGCTACACCTTC,.,.,TRBV5-1,TRBJ1-2
CASRTSGQRGEQYF,TGTGCCAGCCGGACTAGCGGGCAGAGAGGGGAGCAGTACTTC,.,TRBD2,TRBV28,TRBJ2-7
CASSYSGGGGQPQHF,TGTGCCAGCAGTTACTCGGGGGGGGGCGGTCAGCCCCAGCATTTT,.,.,TRBV6-6,TRBJ1-5
CASSLTGSTEAFF,TGTGCCAGCAGCCTAACAGGGAGCACTGAAGCTTTCTTT,many,.,TRBV5-4,TRBJ1-1
CASSLERGLRAGPQHF,TGTGCCAGCAGCTTAGAAAGGGGGCTGCGGGCAGGCCCCCAGCATTTT,.,TRBD1,TRBV7-2,TRBJ1-5
CASRRGESTEAFF,TGTGCCAGCAGAAGGGGGGAGAGCACTGAAGCTTTCTTT,.,.,TRBV28,TRBJ1-1
CASSSAGGNTEAFF,TGTGCCAGCAGCTCGGCGGGGGGGAACACTGAAGCTTTCTTT,few,.,TRBV11-2,TRBJ1-1
CASSPGTGWTGELFF,TGTGCCAGCAGCCCCGGGACAGGGTGGACCGGGGAGCTGTTTTTT,.,TRBD1,TRBV7-3,TRBJ2-2
CSEEHNEQFF,TGCAGTGAGGAGCACAATGAGCAGTTCTTC,.,.,TRBV20-1,TRBJ2-1
CASSVGTGTTGAFF,TGTGCCAGCAGCGTAGGGACTGGGACGACGGGGGCTTTCTTT,.,.,TRBV9,TRBJ1-1
CASRRDTVGETQYF,TGTGCCAGCAGGAGGGACACCGTAGGGGAGACCCAGTACTTC,few,.,TRBV7-2,TRBJ2-5
CASNSGTGVIGNTEAFF,TGCGCCAGCAACTCCGGGACAGGGGTAATCGGGAACACTGAAGCTTTCTTT,.,TRBD1,TRBV5-1,TRBJ1-1
CASSEFLTLNEQFF,TGTGCCAGCAGTGAATTTCTTACCCTCAATGAGCAGTTCTTC,.,.,TRBV6-1,TRBJ2-1
CASSMGRQGERSPLHF,TGTGCCAGTAGTATGGGCAGACAGGGCGAAAGATCACCCCTCCACTTT,.,TRBD1,TRBV19,TRBJ1-6
CASSRGGALEKLFF,TGTGCCAGCAGCCGCGGGGGGGCTCTTGAAAAACTGTTTTTT,.,.,TRBV28,TRBJ1-4
CASSFRTSGGVKETQYF,TGTGCCAGCAGCTTTCGGACTAGCGGGGGTGTTAAAGAGACCCAGTACTTC,once,TRBD2,TRBV11-2,TRBJ2-5
CASSLDAESNSPLHF,TGTGCCAGCAGCTTGGATGCAGAGAGTAATTCACCCCTCCACTTT,.,.,TRBV11-1,TRBJ1-6
CASSFLDRQPQHF,TGTGCCAGCAGCTTCTTAGACAGGCAGCCCCAGCATTTT,.,.,TRBV7-2,TRBJ1-5
CASSRFRVRGRHGELFF,TGTGCCAGCAGCCGCTTTAGGGTCAGGGGGAGGCACGGGGAGCTGTTTTTT,.,.,TRBV7-8,TRBJ2-2
CASSVGADSYEQYF,TGTGCCAGCAGCGTCGGGGCAGACTCCTACGAGCAGTACTTC,once,.,TRBV9,TRBJ2-7
CAIKRGIDTEAFF,TGTGCCATCAAGAGGGGGATAGACACTGAAGCTTTCTTT,.,.,TRBV10-3,TRBJ1-1
CASSLMDGPYEQYF,TGTGCCAGCAGTTTAATGGACGGACCCTACGAGCAGTACTTC,once,.,TRBV27,TRBJ2-7
CASSFSEQYF,TGTGCCAGCAGCTTCTCTGAGCAGTACTTC,.,.,TRBV11-2,TRBJ2-7
CASRLSLGQTRYTF,TGTGCCAGCAGACTATCCCTCGGACAGACCCGCTACACCTTC,.,.,TRBV28,TRBJ1-2
CASSFSGQTLYF,TGTGCCAGCAGTTTCTCCGGACAGACCCTATACTTC,few,.,TRBV6-6,TRBJ2-7
CSASRKNTQYF,TGCAGTGCTAGTCGCAAGAATACGCAGTATTTT,.,.,TRBV20-1,TRBJ2-3
CSVADRPFTEAFF,TGCAGCGTAGCGGACAGACCTTTCACTGAAGCTTTCTTT,few,.,TRBV29-1,TRBJ1-1
CASSKGEQEPFYGYTF,TGTGCCAGCAGCAAGGGAGAACAGGAACCCTTCTATGGCTACACCTTC,.,.,TRBV21-1,TRBJ1-2
CSVSTGADGYTF,TGCAGCGTTTCAACAGGGGCTGACGGCTACACCTTC,.,TRBD1,TRBV29-1,TRBJ1-2
CASSLARSPGDSPLHF,TGTGCCAGCAGCTTAGCTAGGTCGCCCGGAGATTCACCCCTCCACTTT,.,.,TRBV7-9,TRBJ1-6
CASSSLGGLLAGARQFF,TGTGCCAGCAGCTCCCTGGGGGGTTTACTAGCGGGGGCCCGGCAGTTCTTC,.,TRBD2,TRBV7-2,TRBJ2-1